This TCR beta chain is drawn from a study of blood T cell repertoires in COVID-19. Study in general: Sources were T cells, B-cell-depleted T cells, or PBMCs; the material itself was cDNA or gDNA.

In germline, CDR1 is KGHDR, CDR2 SFDVKD. With 9 bases clipped from V and 7 bases from J, the junction kept 4 bases outside the gene matches. The CDR3 sequence is 13 residues long. This clone showed up just a few times. The authors' processing: Nucleated cell number was recorded as an estimate derived from reference gene primer amplification. Generated by immunoSEQ multiplex PCR, the TCRdb table keeps only in-frame clones and is missing some. Clone size and the V and J calls come from that table; the DNA yielded D and trimming. The sample shows around 82,000 clones, 89% of them seen only once. This sequence was found in a man aged 65 to 79 with active or convalescent COVID-19. This chain links TRBV24-1 with TRBJ1-5; 11 bases are a match to TRBD1. Sequencing was carried out using peripheral blood. CDR3 residues: CATGQGAGQPQHF. CDR3 coding DNA: TGTGCCACCGGACAGGGGGCAGGGCAGCCCCAGCATTTT.